This T cell receptor beta chain is from a study of blood T cell repertoires in COVID-19. Study background: T cells, B-cell-depleted T cells, or PBMCs supplied cDNA or gDNA.

The germline CDR1 and CDR2 sequences are SGHNT and YYREEE (reference sequence). Trimming cost V 6 bases and J 3 bases, with 19 bases left between them. The CDR3 length is 16 residues. Seattle patients were enrolled during active infection and followed longitudinally. As processed by the authors: Amplification of reference gene primers was used by the study to estimate nucleated cell counts. Assay used: immunoSEQ multiplex PCR; TCRdb lists only in-frame clones, some missing. That table is the source of V, J and clone size, and D and trimming were worked out from the DNA. This repertoire shows around 18,000 clones, approximately 80% found once; its top ten account for 16%.

The chain couples TRBV5-4 to TRBJ1-5; TRBD1 might be the D (5 bases). Source material: peripheral blood. The clonotype originates from a man aged 70 or older with COVID-19, enrolled during active disease. The DNA for the CDR3 is TGTGCCAGCACCCCGAGCGCAGGGTCGGTCAATCAGCCCCAGCATTTT. Residues: CASTPSAGSVNQPQHF.